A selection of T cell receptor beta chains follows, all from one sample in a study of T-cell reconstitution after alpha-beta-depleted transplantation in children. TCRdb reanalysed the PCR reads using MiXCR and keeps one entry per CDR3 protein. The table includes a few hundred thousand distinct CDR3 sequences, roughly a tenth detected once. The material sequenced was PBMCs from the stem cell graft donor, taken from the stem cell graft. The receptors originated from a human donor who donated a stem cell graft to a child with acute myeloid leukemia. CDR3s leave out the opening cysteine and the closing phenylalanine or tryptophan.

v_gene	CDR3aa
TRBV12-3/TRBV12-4	ASGGGGELF
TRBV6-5	ASSYSRAPQETQY
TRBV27	ASSTRTGGGQPQH
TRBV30	AWKRGDEKLF
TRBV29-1	SVRQGGGYNSPLH
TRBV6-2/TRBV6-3	ASSYGTGTY
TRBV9	ASSIRVNTGELF
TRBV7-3	ASSPHAGARGRNYNEQF
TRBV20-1	SAAALTGGGGYT
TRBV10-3	AISTGQGPYEQY
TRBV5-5	ATTRSTGGDEQF
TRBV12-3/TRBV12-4	ASTADRGTGELF
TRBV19	ASSNRHYYGYT
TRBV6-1	ASSAQQGQNTEAF
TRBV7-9	ASSLRLAEQF
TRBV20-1	SASERRSSYNEQF
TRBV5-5	ASSWGRGTYEQY
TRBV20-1	SAEGTSGSQETQY
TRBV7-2	ASSLGRYGNQPQH
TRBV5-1	ASSLEASSYEQY
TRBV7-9	ASSPRSSGANVLT
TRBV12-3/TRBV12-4	ASSWIGGGGEQF